Shown below are 9 T cell receptor beta chains from a single sample sequenced in a study of T cells in Graves' hyperthyroidism and ophthalmopathy. The source material, RNA transcripts, was used to amplify TCR beta CDR3 regions. Using the HTBI primer set, a first-round RT-PCR was run on the TCR CDR3. TCRdb re-called the multiplex PCR reads through MiXCR, storing one row per CDR3 protein. The sample consists of approximately 600,000 distinct CDR3 sequences, around 21% of them appearing once. The sequenced material came from blood. The source of these receptors is a man younger than 45 with Graves' ophthalmopathy.

The table lists this clonotype with many counts. The V call is TRBV6-1, the J call TRBJ1-5; D is perhaps TRBD1 (5 bases). V was cut by 5 bases and J by 2 bases, with 16 bases left in between. CDR3 length: 16 amino acids. Per germline, CDR1 MNHNS and CDR2 SASEGT. For the CDR3, the DNA is TGTGCCAGCAGTCACGACAGAAATGCGCGCAATCAGCCCCAGCATTTT. This codes for CASSHDRNARNQPQHF.

The chain couples TRBV6-1 to TRBJ1-2; no clear D gene. CDR1 and CDR2 (germline): MNHNS, SASEGT. This CDR3 comprises 14 residues. Trimming took 7 bases from V and 2 from J, leaving 14 bases between them. CDR3 in amino acids: CASKVGYLNYGYTF. The CDR3 region has the DNA TGTGCCAGCAAGGTGGGCTACTTAAACTATGGCTACACCTTC.

In its sample, this clonotype was seen a few times. This rearrangement joins TRBV20-1 to TRBJ1-2, with unresolved D. This CDR3 contains 9 residues. The germline V gene has CDR1 DFQATT and CDR2 SNEGSKA (reference sequence). Between the trimmed V and J ends, which lost 3 bases and 7 bases, there was a span of 3 bases. CDR3 coding DNA: TGCAGTGCTAGGGGTGGCTACACCTTC. It is translated as CSARGGYTF.

This clonotype was counted ten times or more. J is TRBJ2-3 and V is TRBV28; TRBD2 matches at 9 bases. Germline assignment: CDR1 MDHEN and CDR2 SYDVKM. The CDR3 sequence is 16 residues long. Losses at the gene ends were 7 bases for V and 3 bases for J; bases not matched to a gene: 11. In DNA, the CDR3 is TGTGCCAGCAAGACTAGCGGCCCTGTCGGAACAGATACGCAGTATTTT. Its translation is CASKTSGPVGTDTQYF.

As to this clonotype: The CDR3 ends on some other residue instead of the conserved phenylalanine or tryptophan, so this is likely a read error. The chain combines TRBV28 with TRBJ2-5; weak D call: TRBD1 (6 bases). CDR1 is MDHEN, CDR2 SYDVKM, per germline. The CDR3 spans 12 residues. V was trimmed by 6 bases and J by 5 bases, leaving 10 bases between them. The CDR3 DNA reads as TGTGCCAGCAGAGGACAGAGGGAGACCCAGTACTAC. It codes for CASRGQRETQYY.

At least ten counts were recorded for this clonotype. V is TRBV3-1 and J is TRBJ1-2; TRBD1 is a possible D gene (6 bases). The CDR3 spans 17 residues. Germline V gives CDR1 LGHDT, CDR2 YNNKEL (reference sequence). Trimming shortened V by 3 bases and J by 0 bases, and 17 bases separated the two germline ends. The CDR3 sequence is CASSHNTHRDANYGYTF. The CDR3 DNA reads as TGTGCCAGCAGCCACAATACCCACAGGGACGCTAACTATGGCTACACCTTC.

This clonotype was counted between two and nine times. The CDR3 loop is CASSQQLVGAGSNQPQHF. CDR3 bases: TGTGCCAGCAGCCAACAACTCGTGGGGGCGGGGAGCAATCAGCCCCAGCATTTT. The chain recombines TRBV16 with TRBJ1-5, with D possibly matching TRBD1 (6 bases). Germline V lookup: CDR1 KGHSY, CDR2 FQNENV. The CDR3 extends over 18 amino acids. V gave up 2 bases and J gave up 1 base, with 18 bases separating them.

The chain combines TRBV12-3 or TRBV12-4 with TRBJ2-3; tentative D call: TRBD2 (5 bases). This CDR3 contains 13 residues. V was cut by 6 bases and J by 2 bases, with 9 bases left in between. DNA of the CDR3: TGTGCCAGCAGCCGAGGGAACACAGATACGCAGTATTTT. Its protein is CASSRGNTDTQYF.

This clonotype was detected a few times. The chain couples TRBV30 to TRBJ1-1, with unresolved D. Germline V gene sequence: CDR1 GTSNPN, CDR2 SVGIG (reference sequence). The ends were cut back, 4 bases at V and 4 bases at J, with 10 bases in the middle. The CDR3 totals 12 residues. The CDR3 loop reads CAWTRAPTEAFF. The DNA of the CDR3 is TGTGCCTGGACAAGGGCCCCCACTGAAGCTTTCTTT.